The rows below give T cell receptor beta chains drawn from one sample of a study of T cells expressing NK-cell markers. Using the 5' RACE reads, TCRdb records one entry per CDR3 protein without DNA. The data include approximately 380,000 distinct CDR3 sequences; the top ten clones carry around 5.2%. Sequences were obtained from blood T cells: a sorted CD56 or NKG2C T cell subset, CD4+ or CD8+ T cells, or bulk PBMC T cells (not recorded which). Source of these receptors: a man aged 18-70 years in good health. CDR3s include the opening cysteine and the closing phenylalanine or tryptophan. Size tells how often a clone was seen (once, few, many) or the class of an expanded clone, and some rows leave it out.

v_gene: TRBV4-2
j_gene: TRBJ2-5
abundance: -
CDR3aa: CASSQDNLAGGRQETQYF

v_gene: TRBV12-3/TRBV12-4
j_gene: TRBJ2-2
abundance: -
CDR3aa: CASKVGREVGELFF

v_gene: TRBV2
j_gene: TRBJ1-4
abundance: -
CDR3aa: CASRLQGISNEKLFF

v_gene: TRBV30
j_gene: TRBJ2-3
abundance: -
CDR3aa: CAWRSGDTQYF

v_gene: TRBV12-3/TRBV12-4
j_gene: TRBJ1-3
abundance: -
CDR3aa: CASSLAGGGNTIYF

v_gene: TRBV5-1
j_gene: TRBJ2-1
abundance: -
CDR3aa: CASSLVASGGYDEQFF

v_gene: TRBV7-9
j_gene: TRBJ2-5
abundance: medium-sized
CDR3aa: CASSNPRGRETQYF

v_gene: TRBV28
j_gene: TRBJ1-5
abundance: -
CDR3aa: CASGGGAANQPQHF

v_gene: TRBV6-1
j_gene: TRBJ1-1
abundance: -
CDR3aa: CASSTTPGTGVATEAFF

v_gene: TRBV20-1
j_gene: TRBJ2-3
abundance: -
CDR3aa: CSARSGGARDTQYF

v_gene: TRBV12-5
j_gene: TRBJ1-6
abundance: -
CDR3aa: CASASTDSPLHF

v_gene: TRBV28
j_gene: TRBJ2-3
abundance: -
CDR3aa: CASSLGPAGGTDTQYF

v_gene: TRBV12-3/TRBV12-4
j_gene: TRBJ1-2
abundance: -
CDR3aa: CASSWAEMDGYTF

v_gene: TRBV15
j_gene: TRBJ1-6
abundance: -
CDR3aa: CATSSWTANSPLHF

v_gene: TRBV3-1
j_gene: TRBJ2-5
abundance: -
CDR3aa: CASSQDGTSGGWETQYF

v_gene: TRBV9
j_gene: TRBJ1-2
abundance: -
CDR3aa: CASSPTLTDNYGYTF

v_gene: TRBV6-2/TRBV6-3
j_gene: TRBJ2-1
abundance: -
CDR3aa: CASSGGATYNEQFF

v_gene: TRBV2
j_gene: TRBJ2-7
abundance: -
CDR3aa: CASSDSGLAGGSSYEQYF

v_gene: TRBV13
j_gene: TRBJ2-1
abundance: -
CDR3aa: CASSPGWLARYNEQFF

v_gene: TRBV9
j_gene: TRBJ2-1
abundance: -
CDR3aa: CASSARDGLDNEQFF

v_gene: TRBV7-9
j_gene: TRBJ2-1
abundance: -
CDR3aa: CASSPVVHNEQFF

v_gene: TRBV5-1
j_gene: TRBJ2-1
abundance: -
CDR3aa: CASSIGAGGEQFF

v_gene: TRBV4-1
j_gene: TRBJ2-3
abundance: -
CDR3aa: CASSQGQGPDTQYF